The rows below give T cell receptor beta chains drawn from one sample of a study of Graves' ophthalmopathy and Graves' hyperthyroidism. Via MiXCR, TCRdb re-called the multiplex PCR reads, giving one row per CDR3 protein. The table shows about 740,000 distinct CDR3 sequences, with 40% occurring only once. Sequencing used peripheral blood. All receptors come from an adult man with Graves' ophthalmopathy. CDR3s leave out the opening cysteine and the closing phenylalanine or tryptophan. Fields, in order: J gene, V gene, CDR3 protein.

J: TRBJ2-7; V: TRBV6-2/TRBV6-3; CDR3: ASPTLKQY
J: TRBJ1-5; V: TRBV7-9; CDR3: ASSLAVGGGSNQPQH
J: TRBJ2-5; V: TRBV25-1; CDR3: ASSFKGLEETQY
J: TRBJ1-1; V: TRBV19; CDR3: ASGDNFRTEAF
J: TRBJ2-7; V: TRBV6-5; CDR3: ASSYSLDGGYEQY
J: TRBJ2-7; V: TRBV4-1; CDR3: ASSQEGTSYEQY
J: TRBJ2-1; V: TRBV25-1; CDR3: ASSEFGTGGRNNEQF
J: TRBJ2-5; V: TRBV5-1; CDR3: ASSRVSGKETQY
J: TRBJ1-5; V: TRBV6-6; CDR3: ASRGAGNSNQPQH
J: TRBJ2-3; V: TRBV10-3; CDR3: ATRGASSTDTQY
J: TRBJ2-5; V: TRBV7-2; CDR3: ASRPTGETQY
J: TRBJ1-1; V: TRBV24-1; CDR3: ATSSGGKAF
J: TRBJ1-2; V: TRBV20-1; CDR3: SALSTTGADYGYT
J: TRBJ1-1; V: TRBV9; CDR3: ASSPLPEGTEAF
J: TRBJ1-5; V: TRBV4-1; CDR3: ASSQDWDGKGNQPQH
J: TRBJ1-2; V: TRBV20-1; CDR3: SASTGGVGYGYT
J: TRBJ1-6; V: TRBV10-3; CDR3: ASSVSYNSPLH
J: TRBJ1-6; V: TRBV10-3; CDR3: ASMGREYSPLH
J: TRBJ1-2; V: TRBV7-9; CDR3: ASSLTLATYGYT
J: TRBJ2-7; V: TRBV7-8; CDR3: ASSQPGRTSYEQY
J: TRBJ2-5; V: TRBV20-1; CDR3: SARTGMEGETRY
J: TRBJ1-5; V: TRBV7-9; CDR3: ASSQDPLNQPQH
J: TRBJ1-2; V: TRBV21-1; CDR3: ASSQATFYGYT
J: TRBJ2-5; V: TRBV12-3/TRBV12-4; CDR3: ASRSGQETQY
J: TRBJ1-6; V: TRBV5-4; CDR3: ASSPGTGATYNSPLH
J: TRBJ1-1; V: TRBV20-1; CDR3: SAREPPGGQNTEAF
J: TRBJ1-4; V: TRBV12-3/TRBV12-4; CDR3: ASSFSRGTNEKLF
J: TRBJ1-1; V: TRBV29-1; CDR3: SADRGSEGTEAF
J: TRBJ2-5; V: TRBV30; CDR3: AWGTAQETQY
J: TRBJ1-4; V: TRBV20-1; CDR3: SARWRQGANEKLF
J: TRBJ1-1; V: TRBV5-6; CDR3: ASSLEGGQENTEAF
J: TRBJ1-4; V: TRBV20-1; CDR3: SANGPDRGNEKLF
J: TRBJ1-6; V: TRBV2; CDR3: ASSEQGHSPLH
J: TRBJ1-5; V: TRBV12-3/TRBV12-4; CDR3: ASSQINQPQH